This section outlines one T cell receptor beta chain sequence together with its context. Its antigen is undetermined. This entry comes from a study of T cells in narcolepsy. The study's findings and limits: In some patient and control memory CD4+ samples, autoreactive clones were absent. Healthy controls reportedly lacked the autoreactive clonotypes serially found in patients' blood. HCRT-specific and TRIB2-specific autoreactive clonotypes appeared among same-patient CSF and blood CD4+ clonotypes.

CDR1 LNHDA and CDR2 SQIVND come from the germline V gene (reference sequence). The CDR3 has 15 amino acids. V dropped 3 bases and J dropped 3 bases, with 15 bases sitting between them. Sequenced by immunoSEQ multiplex PCR; TCRdb stores in-frame clones only, minus some. Among around 32,000 clones listed, about 85% were seen once. This clonotype was sampled from a human donor with narcolepsy. Sequencing input: CD45RA- memory CD4+ T cells from PBMCs. This chain links TRBV19 with TRBJ2-7; tentative D call: TRBD1 (5 bases). The CDR3 is CASSIDGQGIYEQYF. The CDR3, as DNA: TGTGCCAGTAGTATTGACGGCCAGGGAATCTACGAGCAGTACTTC.